The present T cell receptor (beta chain) was sequenced within a study of T cells in Graves' hyperthyroidism and ophthalmopathy. Regions amplified from RNA transcripts were the TCR beta CDR3 regions. The HTBI set primed first-round TCR CDR3 RT-PCR. TCRdb re-derived calls from the multiplex PCR reads in MiXCR, one entry per CDR3 protein. The sample lists hundreds of thousands of distinct CDR3 sequences, more than 15% occurring once. Trimming removed 2 bases at V and 6 bases at J, with 4 bases between. CDR1 and CDR2 from the germline V gene are MDHEN and SYDVKM. This CDR3 spans 11 amino acids. Thyroid ultrasound, orbital computed tomography, clinical symptoms, and serum thyroxine and TRAb underpinned diagnoses. This clonotype was observed many times.

The specimen sequenced was blood. This TCR was sampled from a middle-aged woman with Graves' ophthalmopathy. This sequence joins TRBV28 and TRBJ1-2; no definite D call. This CDR3 reads CASSLGNGYTF. CDR3 sequence (DNA): TGTGCCAGCAGTTTAGGGAATGGCTACACCTTC.